This paragraph covers one TCR beta chain sequence. This sample was taken from a study of Tregs in tolerant kidney transplant recipients. Assay used: immunoSEQ multiplex PCR; TCRdb lists only in-frame clones, some missing. The table lists under 90,000 clones, roughly nine tenths of them singletons, with approximately 1.4% in the top ten. The nonmyeloablative bone marrow transplants came from related graft donors, with transient mixed chimerism. This CDR3 has 17 residues. J gave up 1 base and V 1 base, and 3 bases lay outside the gene matches. Germline V gene data show CDR1 as SGHNT and CDR2 as YYREEE (reference sequence).

This material consisted of CD4+ T cells from blood (PBMCs), taken 24 months after the transplant. The chain combines TRBV5-4 with TRBJ2-3; 13 bases line up with TRBD2. The TCR originated in a human patient who received a combined kidney and bone marrow transplant. Some T cells may originate from the graft donor. The CDR3 DNA sequence: TGTGCCAGCAGCTTGCCGGGACTAGCGGGGCGCACAGATACGCAGTATTTT. This sequence encodes CASSLPGLAGRTDTQYF.